The present TCR beta chain was sequenced within a study of Graves' ophthalmopathy and Graves' hyperthyroidism. Study observations and caveats: Clonotypes were expanded in thyroid at above 0.001 frequency, and most also appeared in blood.

As to this clonotype: The antigen is not known. This may stem from a read error, because a much larger clone lies one nucleotide away.

The CDR3 sequence is 14 residues long. Germline lookup yields CDR1 SEHNR and CDR2 FQNEAQ (reference sequence). RNA transcripts provided the template for amplifying TCR beta CDR3 regions. First-round RT-PCR relied on HTBI primers, and a second-round multiplex PCR came next. TCRdb re-called the multiplex PCR reads through MiXCR, storing one row per CDR3 protein. The table lists 740,000 or so distinct CDR3 sequences, 40% of them singletons. PBMCs came from more than 7.5 ml of fresh peripheral blood. This TCR was sampled from an adult man with Graves' ophthalmopathy. Sample: peripheral blood. V is TRBV7-9 and J is TRBJ2-2, with TRBD2 identical over 8 bases. CDR3 sequence reads: CASRRGANTEELFF. CDR3 nucleotides: TGTGCCAGCCGGCGGGGGGCAAACACCGAGGAGCTGTTTTTT.